One sample yielded the 14 T cell receptor beta chains listed below, sequenced in a study of blood T cell repertoires in COVID-19. The assay was immunoSEQ multiplex PCR, and TCRdb's table has in-frame clones only and misses some. The repertoire holds some 300,000 clones, with 86% as singletons. The sequenced sample was peripheral blood. These receptors were collected from a woman between 65 and 79 years old with COVID-19, enrolled during active disease.

The CDR3 here is CASSLSQLGYTF. Written as DNA, the CDR3 is TGTGCCAGCAGTTTATCGCAGTTAGGCTACACCTTC. The V call is TRBV28, the J call TRBJ1-2; D is ambiguous. Trimming took off 1 base at V and 8 bases at J, with 8 bases between the two ends. CDR3 length: 12 amino acids. Per germline, CDR1 MDHEN and CDR2 SYDVKM.

V is TRBV4-3 and J is TRBJ1-1, with D possibly being TRBD1 (5 bases). The ends were cut back, 4 bases at V and 5 bases at J, with 17 bases in the middle. The CDR3 has 15 residues. Germline CDR1 and CDR2: LGHNA and YSLEER. Written as DNA, the CDR3 is TGCGCCAGCAGCCCCCGAGGGGACTTGGGGACTGAAGCTTTCTTT. This encodes CASSPRGDLGTEAFF.

This chain links TRBV2 with TRBJ1-1, with TRBD1 identical over 10 bases. Trimming removed 1 base from V and 7 bases from J; junction bases left unmatched: 3. CDR1 is SNHLY, CDR2 FYNNEI, per germline. The CDR3 has 14 residues. The CDR3 loop is CASSEVRTGGEAFF. CDR3 DNA: TGTGCCAGCAGTGAAGTGAGGACAGGGGGTGAAGCTTTCTTT.

J is TRBJ1-3 and V is TRBV12-3 or TRBV12-4, with 7 bases that match TRBD1. V trimming: 7 bases; J trimming: 7 bases; junction bases outside the gene matches: 7. This CDR3 comprises 13 residues. CDR3 sequence reads: CASTLAGGNTIYF. The DNA of the CDR3 is TGTGCCAGCACCCTCGCAGGGGGGAACACCATATATTTT.

This clone was counted a single time. The chain carries TRBV5-6 and TRBJ1-4; D is unresolved. Trimming pared 4 bases from V and 10 bases from J, leaving 11 bases between. Germline CDR1 is SGHDT and CDR2 is YYEEEE. This CDR3 is 12 amino acids long. The CDR3 coding sequence is TGTGCCAGCAGCGAACCGGAGGGAAAACTGTTTTTT. The encoded protein is CASSEPEGKLFF.

The CDR3 DNA reads TGCGCCAGCAGCTTGGCGGGTAGTCTTGAGGAGACCCAGTACTTC. Its protein product is CASSLAGSLEETQYF. The rearrangement links TRBV5-1 to TRBJ2-5; D unclear. Trimming left V 0 bases short and J 5 bases short, with 14 bases between. Germline V gene data show CDR1 as SGHRS and CDR2 as YFSETQ. The CDR3 is made up of 15 amino acids.

V usage is TRBV2 and J usage is TRBJ1-4; the D is unclear. Germline assignment: CDR1 SNHLY and CDR2 FYNNEI. The V and J ends lost 1 base and 3 bases respectively, with 9 bases between them. The length of the CDR3 is 15 residues. The CDR3 nucleotides are TGTGCCAGCAGTGAAGAACAGCTCCCTAATGAAAAACTGTTTTTT. This codes for CASSEEQLPNEKLFF.

The chain couples TRBV19 to TRBJ1-4; D remains ambiguous. Germline CDR1 and CDR2: LNHDA and SQIVND (reference sequence). The CDR3 totals 14 residues. The ends were cut back, 5 bases at V and 2 bases at J, with 9 bases in the middle. CDR3 in amino acids: CASSETVTNEKLFF. CDR3 DNA: TGTGCCAGTAGTGAAACAGTGACTAATGAAAAACTGTTTTTT.

The chain joins TRBV19 to TRBJ1-2; 9 positions match TRBD1. This CDR3 has 13 residues. Trimming cost V 5 bases and J 7 bases; bases outside gene matches: 5. The V gene's germline CDR1 is LNHDA and CDR2 SQIVND (reference sequence). The CDR3 sequence is CASSGRDRAGYTF. For the CDR3, the DNA is TGTGCCAGTAGTGGCCGGGACAGGGCTGGCTACACCTTC. The variable domain in full, with the rest retrieved from reference TRBV19 and TRBJ1-2, is DGGITQSPKYLFRKEGQNVTLSCEQNLNHDAMYWYRQDPGQGLRLIYYSQIVNDFQKGDIAEGYSVSREKKESFPLTVTSAQKNPTAFYLCASSGRDRAGYTFGSGTRLTVV.

This rearrangement joins TRBV11-2 to TRBJ1-3; the D gene is possibly TRBD1 (5 bases). V dropped 8 bases and J dropped 3 bases, with 17 bases sitting between them. This CDR3 region has 15 residues. Looked up from germline, CDR1 is SGHAT and CDR2 is FQNNGV. The CDR3 nucleotides read TGTGCCAGCTCACCGGGACTAACGAATGGAAACACCATATATTTT. Its protein is CASSPGLTNGNTIYF.

This chain connects TRBV19 to TRBJ1-2, with 7 positions matching TRBD1. The germline gives CDR1 LNHDA, CDR2 SQIVND (reference sequence). Trimming took 1 base from V and 7 from J; bases not matched to a gene: 3. This CDR3 is 13 amino acids long. CDR3 protein: CASSIGDRSGYTF. The CDR3 DNA reads TGTGCCAGTAGTATAGGGGACAGAAGTGGCTACACCTTC.

Points on this clone: The sample contains more than one DNA sequence encoding this CDR3. V and J are TRBV5-1 and TRBJ1-1, with D possibly matching TRBD1 (5 bases). The V end was cut by 0 bases, the J end by 1 base, with 7 bases between. This CDR3 has 14 residues. Germline V gives CDR1 SGHRS, CDR2 YFSETQ. The CDR3 DNA follows: TGCGCCAGCAGCTTGGACGGACAGAACACTGAAGCTTTCTTT. It specifies CASSLDGQNTEAFF.

The rearrangement links TRBV9 to TRBJ1-2, with D perhaps matching TRBD1 (6 bases). Looked up from germline, CDR1 is SGDLS and CDR2 is YYNGEE. V was shortened by 0 bases and J by 4 bases, with 22 bases between the two germline ends. CDR3 length: 18 residues. DNA of the CDR3: TGTGCCAGCAGCGTAGAGGGCAGCGGACAGAAGGGCGTCTATGGCTACACCTTC. This gives the protein CASSVEGSGQKGVYGYTF. Filled out from reference TRBV9 and TRBJ1-2, the complete variable domain reads DSGVTQTPKHLITATGQRVTLRCSPRSGDLSVYWYQQSLDQGLQFLIQYYNGEERAKGNILERFSAQQFPDLHSELNLSSLELGDSALYFCASSVEGSGQKGVYGYTFGSGTRLTVV.

The genes are TRBV9 and TRBJ1-2; the D gene is possibly TRBD1 (5 bases). Trimming removed 6 bases at V and 4 bases at J, with 16 bases between. From germline, CDR1 is SGDLS and CDR2 YYNGEE. CDR3 length: 14 amino acids. In DNA, the CDR3 is TGTGCCAGCACCGGGGGTGAGGTCCTCTATGGCTACACCTTC. It is translated as CASTGGEVLYGYTF. Full variable domain (outside the CDR3, taken from reference TRBV9 and TRBJ1-2): DSGVTQTPKHLITATGQRVTLRCSPRSGDLSVYWYQQSLDQGLQFLIQYYNGEERAKGNILERFSAQQFPDLHSELNLSSLELGDSALYFCASTGGEVLYGYTFGSGTRLTVV.